The 3 T cell receptor beta chains in this list originate from one sample, sequenced in a study of blood T cells in healthy people across ages. Sample-barcoded 5' priming and a J-beta primer mix drove a second PCR of 7 to 11 cycles. From the 5' RACE reads, TCRdb called clonotypes with MiXCR, one entry per CDR3 protein. The table shows some 1,800,000 distinct CDR3 sequences, with around 40% occurring only once. The sequencing input was blood. All receptors come from a human donor in good health.

V usage is TRBV6-6 and J usage is TRBJ1-4, with D maybe TRBD1 (6 bases). V lost 8 bases and J lost 2, with 15 bases in between. This CDR3 is 15 amino acids long. Germline V lookup: CDR1 MNHNY, CDR2 SVGAGI (reference sequence). CDR3 region: CASRFGDITNEKLFF. The CDR3 DNA follows: TGTGCCAGCCGATTCGGGGACATCACTAATGAAAAACTGTTTTTT.

This clonotype was counted only a few times. This sequence joins TRBV11-2 and TRBJ2-1; tentative D call: TRBD1 (6 bases). The CDR3 has 13 residues. V was clipped by 8 bases and J by 9 bases, with 17 bases between them. Germline CDR1 reads SGHAT; CDR2 reads FQNNGV. CDR3 sequence (DNA): TGTGCCAGCGGCCCGGGACAAGGGGCTGAGCAGTTCTTC. Protein product: CASGPGQGAEQFF.

This clonotype turned up a few times. CDR3 in amino acids: CASRKGVVGTEAFF. CDR3 nucleotides: TGTGCCAGCAGGAAAGGGGTGGTGGGCACTGAAGCTTTCTTT. This chain uses TRBV6-1 with TRBJ1-1; D might be TRBD1 (5 bases). The V and J ends lost 6 bases and 4 bases respectively, with 15 bases between them. The CDR3 is 14 residues long. The germline gives CDR1 MNHNS, CDR2 SASEGT.